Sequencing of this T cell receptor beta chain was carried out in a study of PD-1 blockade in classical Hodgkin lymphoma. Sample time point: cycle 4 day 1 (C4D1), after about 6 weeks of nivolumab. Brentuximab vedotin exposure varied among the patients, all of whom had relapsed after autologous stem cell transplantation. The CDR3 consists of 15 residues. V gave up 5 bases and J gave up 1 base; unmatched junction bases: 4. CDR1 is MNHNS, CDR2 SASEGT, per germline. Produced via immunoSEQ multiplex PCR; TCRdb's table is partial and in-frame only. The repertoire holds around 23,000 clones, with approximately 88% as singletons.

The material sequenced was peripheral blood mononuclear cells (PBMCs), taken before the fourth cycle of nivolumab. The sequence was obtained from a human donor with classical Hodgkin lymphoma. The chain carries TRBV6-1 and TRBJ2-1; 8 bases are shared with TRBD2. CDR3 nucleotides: TGTGCCAGCAGTCCGACTAGCGTGTCCTACAATGAGCAGTTCTTC. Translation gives CASSPTSVSYNEQFF.